A single sample gave rise to the 19 T cell receptor beta chains below, sequenced in a study of T cells in localized non-small cell lung cancer. The protocol was immunoSEQ multiplex PCR, while the TCRdb copy is restricted to in-frame clones and leaves out a portion. In the table there are about 74,000 clones, approximately 84% of which are singletons. The sequencing used peripheral blood, collected before any cancer treatment. These receptors were taken from a female donor of 60 years or more with stage I lung adenocarcinoma.

This clone has a single count. The chain is built from TRBV6-1 and TRBJ1-4, with D possibly matching TRBD1 (6 bases). The CDR3 extends over 15 amino acids. The V gene lost 5 bases and the J gene lost 7 bases, with 17 bases spanning the gap. CDR1 is MNHNS, CDR2 SASEGT, per germline. The CDR3 loop is CASSLQGGSGEKLFF. CDR3 DNA: TGTGCCAGCAGTCTTCAAGGGGGTAGTGGTGAAAAACTGTTTTTT.

The chain joins TRBV9 to TRBJ2-1; tentatively, D is TRBD1 or TRBD2 (5 bases each). CDR3 length: 15 residues. Per the germline V gene, CDR1 is SGDLS and CDR2 is YYNGEE. V shed 4 bases and J shed 7 bases, with 18 bases lying between them. CDR3 DNA sequence: TGTGCCAGCAGCCCCCGGGACCCGTTGAGTAATGAGCAGTTCTTC. Translating gives CASSPRDPLSNEQFF.

The chain recombines TRBV5-1 with TRBJ1-2; 9 bases fit TRBD1. This CDR3 spans 14 amino acids. Germline CDR1 SGHRS, CDR2 YFSETQ. V gave up 0 bases and J gave up 7 bases; unmatched junction bases: 4. The chain's CDR3 is CASSLGDRVGGYTF. CDR3 bases: TGCGCCAGCAGCTTGGGGGACAGGGTTGGTGGCTACACCTTC.

The gene calls are TRBV11-3 and TRBJ1-2; the D gene is possibly TRBD1 (5 bases). The length of the CDR3 is 13 residues. V was shortened by 4 bases and J by 1 base, with 7 bases between the two germline ends. Germline-derived CDR1 and CDR2 are SGHNT and YENEEA. As DNA, the CDR3 is TGTGCCAGCAGCTACGGGGGTAACTATGGCTACACCTTC. Protein product: CASSYGGNYGYTF.

CDR3: CASSLGTSGGGDTQYF. CDR3 DNA sequence: TGCGCCAGCAGCCTTGGGACTAGCGGGGGGGGAGATACGCAGTATTTT. This chain joins TRBV4-1 and TRBJ2-3; 16 bases are a match to TRBD2. CDR3 length: 16 residues. Germline V CDR1 and CDR2: MGHRA, YSYEKL. The ends lost 4 bases at V and 5 bases at J; junction bases unmatched: 3.

This chain joins TRBV5-1 and TRBJ2-5; 8 positions match TRBD2. The CDR3 loop spans 14 amino acids. The trim removed 0 bases at V and 4 bases at J, leaving 2 bases unmatched. Germline V gives CDR1 SGHRS, CDR2 YFSETQ. For the CDR3, the DNA is TGCGCCAGCAGCTTGGGGGGGACTAGAGAGACCCAGTACTTC. Its translation is CASSLGGTRETQYF.

This chain uses TRBV7-3 with TRBJ2-3; possibly TRBD1 for D (5 bases). The CDR3 is 15 residues long. With 5 bases removed from V and 6 bases from J, the gap between germline ends came to 18 bases. Germline-derived CDR1 and CDR2 are SGHTA and FQGTGA. The DNA of the CDR3 is TGTGCCAGCAGCGCATCTCGGGCTCAGGGTGATACGCAGTATTTT. Translated, it gives CASSASRAQGDTQYF.

This clone was counted a few times. This sequence joins TRBV18 and TRBJ2-7; D tentatively fits TRBD1 or TRBD2 (5 bases each). The germline CDR1 and CDR2 sequences are KGHSH and LQKENI. Trimming took 3 bases from V and 2 from J, leaving 8 bases between them. The CDR3 consists of 13 residues. CDR3 loop: CASSPGTTYEQYF. CDR3 DNA sequence: TGTGCCAGCTCACCCGGGACCACCTACGAGCAGTACTTC.

The J gene is TRBJ2-7, the V gene TRBV7-6; no definite D call. The germline V gene encodes CDR1 SGHVS and CDR2 FNYEAQ. Deletions cut 5 bases from V and 2 bases from J, with 22 bases between. CDR3 length: 17 residues. The CDR3 nucleotides read TGTGCCAGCAGCCCCCCTCGGACGGCCATAACGACCTACGAGCAGTACTTC. Translation: CASSPPRTAITTYEQYF.

The chain links TRBV6-1 to TRBJ2-3; 7 positions match TRBD2. CDR3 length: 15 amino acids. V lost 6 bases and J lost 0; bases outside the gene matches: 6. Germline-derived CDR1 and CDR2 are MNHNS and SASEGT. This chain's CDR3 is CASRRDYPSTDTQYF. DNA of the CDR3: TGTGCCAGCAGAAGGGACTACCCGAGCACAGATACGCAGTATTTT.

This clone was recorded once. The rearrangement joins TRBV18 to TRBJ1-5, with 7 bases that match TRBD1. The CDR3 has 15 residues. Germline V gene sequence: CDR1 KGHSH, CDR2 LQKENI. Trimming removed 4 bases from V and 2 bases from J; junction bases left unmatched: 5. In DNA, the CDR3 is TGTGCCAGCTCACTGGGACAGTTGGGCAATCAGCCCCAGCATTTT. Its protein product is CASSLGQLGNQPQHF.

The chain couples TRBV2 to TRBJ2-2, with 8 positions matching TRBD2. Germline V lookup: CDR1 SNHLY, CDR2 FYNNEI. This CDR3 has 14 residues. V trimming: 6 bases; J trimming: 4 bases; junction bases outside the gene matches: 4. The CDR3 loop is CASRGLAGTGELFF. The CDR3 DNA reads as TGTGCCAGCAGGGGGCTAGCGGGCACCGGGGAGCTGTTTTTT.

The V gene is TRBV6-1, the J gene TRBJ2-7; maybe TRBD1 (6 bases). CDR3 length equals 15 residues. The ends were cut back, 8 bases at V and 4 bases at J, with 21 bases in the middle. Germline-derived CDR1 and CDR2 are MNHNS and SASEGT. The CDR3 DNA reads TGTGCCAGCCACGAACTTCTGGGACAACATTACGAGCAGTACTTC. Protein sequence: CASHELLGQHYEQYF.

This chain uses TRBV11-3 with TRBJ2-1; D is tentatively TRBD1 or TRBD2 (5 bases each). Germline V CDR1 and CDR2: SGHNT, YENEEA. The CDR3 covers 14 residues. V was pared by 5 bases and J by 9 bases, with 17 bases between. CDR3 nucleotides: TGTGCCAGCAGCCACGGGGCAGCGAGGCTTGAGCAGTTCTTC. Residues: CASSHGAARLEQFF.

CDR3 nucleotide sequence: TGTGCCAGCAGTTACGGCAAGGGTGAAGTTAATCAGCCCCAGCATTTT. It translates to CASSYGKGEVNQPQHF. The V call is TRBV6-5, the J call TRBJ1-5, with D uncertain. Germline CDR1 MNHEY, CDR2 SVGAGI. V lost 2 bases and J lost 4, with 15 bases in between. This CDR3 contains 16 residues.

The chain couples TRBV9 to TRBJ2-3; perhaps TRBD2 as D (6 bases). Germline CDR1 SGDLS, CDR2 YYNGEE. This CDR3 spans 15 amino acids. V shed 0 bases and J shed 5 bases, with 13 bases lying between them. The CDR3 coding sequence is TGTGCCAGCAGCGTAGGGTCGGGGGTTCAAGATACGCAGTATTTT. Its protein product is CASSVGSGVQDTQYF.

V usage is TRBV9 and J usage is TRBJ2-5; possible D gene TRBD2, 5 bases. Germline CDR1 reads SGDLS; CDR2 reads YYNGEE. The CDR3 consists of 13 residues. V gave up 2 bases and J gave up 5 bases, with 10 bases separating them. CDR3 amino acids: CASSVRERETQYF. CDR3 coding DNA: TGTGCCAGCAGCGTGAGGGAGCGGGAGACCCAGTACTTC.

Written as DNA, the CDR3 is TGTGCCAGTAGTCCAAAATACAGGGGGCGGTCGGGTGAAAAACTGTTTTTT. Residues: CASSPKYRGRSGEKLFF. The V call is TRBV19, the J call TRBJ1-4, with 9 positions matching TRBD1. This CDR3 has 17 amino acids. Unmatched junction bases numbered 14, after V lost 5 bases and J lost 7 bases. Germline CDR1 reads LNHDA; CDR2 reads SQIVND (reference sequence).

This clone was picked up a small number of times. The chain uses TRBV5-5 and TRBJ2-2; D not resolved. V was trimmed by 2 bases and J by 2 bases, leaving 13 bases between them. Looked up from germline, CDR1 is SGHKS and CDR2 is YYEKEE (reference sequence). This CDR3 is 16 amino acids long. The CDR3 loop reads CASSLTSFVNTGELFF. CDR3 bases: TGTGCCAGCAGCTTAACCTCGTTTGTAAACACCGGGGAGCTGTTTTTT.